A selection of T cell receptor beta chains follows, all from one sample in a study of shared clonotypes between healthy human individuals. Using immunoSEQ multiplex PCR, the repertoire was profiled, and TCRdb retains in-frame clones only, with some absent. The profile shows 1,400,000 or so clones, around 98.5% of them singletons. The sequencing sample was made of naive CD4+ T cells sorted from blood. Receptor source: a man younger than 45 in good health. CDR3s include the opening cysteine and the closing phenylalanine or tryptophan.

j_call v_call cdr3_aa
TRBJ1-3 TRBV14 CASSQVSGRASRRNTIYF
TRBJ2-1 TRBV18 CASSPEGEITNEQFF
TRBJ2-2 TRBV10-3 CAITNTPENTGELFF
TRBJ1-4 TRBV6-5 CASSYEPQGIGEKLFF
TRBJ2-2 TRBV27 CASSRDSANTGELFF
TRBJ2-7 TRBV5-5 CASSFLGWYEQYF
TRBJ2-7 TRBV5-4 CASSLDRPYEQYF
TRBJ2-7 TRBV10-1 CASSVGGQGPNEQYF
TRBJ2-3 TRBV28 CASSTWTDTQYF
TRBJ1-4 TRBV20-1 CSAINEKLFF
TRBJ1-1 TRBV15 CATSIRTGNTEAFF
TRBJ2-1 TRBV18 CASSSIVGAGYNEQFF
TRBJ2-7 TRBV18 CASSLPEESGRSYEQYF
TRBJ2-3 TRBV5-1 CASSLEGVNTQYF
TRBJ2-5 TRBV7-9 CAERGSGSGETQYF
TRBJ2-1 TRBV19 CASSKGRWDRGANEQFF
TRBJ2-5 TRBV10-3 CAISGLAGQETQYF
TRBJ2-2 TRBV5-4 CASSLAGSWNTGELFF
TRBJ2-2 TRBV7-7 CASSLAVAGELFF
TRBJ1-3 TRBV18 CASSPLYTTDFSGNTIYF
TRBJ2-1 TRBV7-2 CASSLTTGWSSYNEQFF
TRBJ1-1 TRBV7-8 CASSFMGQGRTEAFF
TRBJ1-1 TRBV5-1 CASSRTGVGTEAFF
TRBJ2-1 TRBV5-5 CASSLAGVILGPNEQFF